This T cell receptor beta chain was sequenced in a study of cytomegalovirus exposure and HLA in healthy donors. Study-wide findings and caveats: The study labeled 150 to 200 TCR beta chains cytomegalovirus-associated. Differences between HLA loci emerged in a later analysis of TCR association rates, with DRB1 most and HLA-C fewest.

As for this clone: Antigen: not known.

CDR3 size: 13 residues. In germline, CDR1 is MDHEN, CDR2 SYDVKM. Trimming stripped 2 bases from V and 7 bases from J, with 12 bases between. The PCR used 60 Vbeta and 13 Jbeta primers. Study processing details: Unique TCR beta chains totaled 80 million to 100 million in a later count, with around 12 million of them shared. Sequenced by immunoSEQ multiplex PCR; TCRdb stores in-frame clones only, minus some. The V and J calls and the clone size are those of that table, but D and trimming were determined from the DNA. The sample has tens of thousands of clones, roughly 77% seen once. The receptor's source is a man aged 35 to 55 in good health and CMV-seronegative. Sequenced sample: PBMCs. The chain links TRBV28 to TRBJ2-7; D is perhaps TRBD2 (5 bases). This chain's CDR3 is CASSLPGTGEQYF. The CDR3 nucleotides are TGTGCCAGCAGTTTACCGGGCACGGGGGAGCAGTACTTC. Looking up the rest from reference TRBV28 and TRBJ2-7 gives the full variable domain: DVKVTQSSRYLVKRTGEKVFLECVQDMDHENMFWYRQDPGLGLRLIYFSYDVKMKEKGDIPEGYSVSREKKERFSLILESASTNQTSMYLCASSLPGTGEQYFGPGTRLTVT.